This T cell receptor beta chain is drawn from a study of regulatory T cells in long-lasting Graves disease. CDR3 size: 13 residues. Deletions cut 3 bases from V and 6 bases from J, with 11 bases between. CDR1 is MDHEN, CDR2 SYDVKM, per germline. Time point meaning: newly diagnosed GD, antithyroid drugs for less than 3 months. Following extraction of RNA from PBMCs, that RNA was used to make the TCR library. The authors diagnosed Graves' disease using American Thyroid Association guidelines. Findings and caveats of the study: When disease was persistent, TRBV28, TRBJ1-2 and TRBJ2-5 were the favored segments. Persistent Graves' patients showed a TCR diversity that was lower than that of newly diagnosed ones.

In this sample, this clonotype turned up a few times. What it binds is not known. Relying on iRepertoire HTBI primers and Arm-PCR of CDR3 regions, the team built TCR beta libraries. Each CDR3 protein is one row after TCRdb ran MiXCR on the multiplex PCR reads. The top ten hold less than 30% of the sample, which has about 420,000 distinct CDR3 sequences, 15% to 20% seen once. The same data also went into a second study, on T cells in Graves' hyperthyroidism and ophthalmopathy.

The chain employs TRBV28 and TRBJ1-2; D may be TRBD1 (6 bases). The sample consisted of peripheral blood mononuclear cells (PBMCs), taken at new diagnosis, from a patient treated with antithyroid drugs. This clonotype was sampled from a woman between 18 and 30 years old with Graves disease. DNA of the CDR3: TGTGCCAGCAGTTTGGGGGCATTCAATGGCTACACCTTC. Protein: CASSLGAFNGYTF.